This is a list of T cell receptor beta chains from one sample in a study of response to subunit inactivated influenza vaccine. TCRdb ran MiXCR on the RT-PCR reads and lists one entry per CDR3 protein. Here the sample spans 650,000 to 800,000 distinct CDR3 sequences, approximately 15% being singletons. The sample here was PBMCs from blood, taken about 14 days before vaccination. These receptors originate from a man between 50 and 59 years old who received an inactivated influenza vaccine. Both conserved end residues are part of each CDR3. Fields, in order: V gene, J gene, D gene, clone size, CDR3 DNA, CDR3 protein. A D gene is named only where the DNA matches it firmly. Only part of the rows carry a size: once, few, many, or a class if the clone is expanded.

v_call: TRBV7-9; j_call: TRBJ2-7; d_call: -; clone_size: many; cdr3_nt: TGTGCCAGCAGCCCAGAGACCCTCCCCTACGAGCAGTACTTC; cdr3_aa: CASSPETLPYEQYF
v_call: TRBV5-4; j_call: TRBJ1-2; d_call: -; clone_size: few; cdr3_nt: TGTGCCAGCAGCTTGGGAGGGACGGCCGATGGCTACACCTTC; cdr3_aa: CASSLGGTADGYTF
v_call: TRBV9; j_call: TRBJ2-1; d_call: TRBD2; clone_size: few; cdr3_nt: TGTGCCAGCAGCGTAGGCGGCGGGAGGGTGGCCTACAATGAGCAGTTCTTC; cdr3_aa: CASSVGGGRVAYNEQFF
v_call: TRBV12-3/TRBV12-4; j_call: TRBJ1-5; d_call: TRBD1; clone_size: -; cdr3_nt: TGTGCCAGCAGTTTAGTGGTGACAGGGGGCAATCAGCCCCAGCATTTT; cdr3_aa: CASSLVVTGGNQPQHF
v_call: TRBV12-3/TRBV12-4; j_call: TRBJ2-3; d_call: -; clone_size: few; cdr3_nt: TGTGCCAGCAGTTTCAGCCACACAGATACGCAGTATTTT; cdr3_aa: CASSFSHTDTQYF
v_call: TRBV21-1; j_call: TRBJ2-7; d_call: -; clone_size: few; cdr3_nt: TGTGCCCAGACGACAGGGTTTGGTGGGATGTACGAGCAGTACTTC; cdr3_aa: CAQTTGFGGMYEQYF
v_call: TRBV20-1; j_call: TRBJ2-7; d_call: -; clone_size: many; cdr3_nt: TGCAGTGCTAGAGCTGGACCCTCCGAAGGGGAGCAGTACTTC; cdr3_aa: CSARAGPSEGEQYF
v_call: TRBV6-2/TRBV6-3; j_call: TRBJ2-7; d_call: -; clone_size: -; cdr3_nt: TGTGCCAGCAGTCCACAGGGTGGCGAGCAGTACTTC; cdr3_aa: CASSPQGGEQYF
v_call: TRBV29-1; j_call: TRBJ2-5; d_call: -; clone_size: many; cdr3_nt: TGCAGCGTTACCCCCCGGAAGGAGCACCAAGAGACCCAGTACTTC; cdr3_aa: CSVTPRKEHQETQYF
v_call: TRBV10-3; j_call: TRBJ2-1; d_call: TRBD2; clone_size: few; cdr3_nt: TGTGCCACGGGACTAGCGGGGGGGCCTTCCTACAATGAGCAGTTCTTC; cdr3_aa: CATGLAGGPSYNEQFF
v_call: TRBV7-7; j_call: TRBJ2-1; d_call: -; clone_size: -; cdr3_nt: TGTGCTAGCAGCCTCGGGGGCCCAACCTACAATGAGCAGTTCTTC; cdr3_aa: CASSLGGPTYNEQFF
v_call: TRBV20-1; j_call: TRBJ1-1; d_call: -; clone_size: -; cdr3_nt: TGCAGTGCTAGAGGGGGTGGCAGGGAAGCTTTCTTT; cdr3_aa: CSARGGGREAFF
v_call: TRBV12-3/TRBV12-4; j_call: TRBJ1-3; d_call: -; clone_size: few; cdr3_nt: TGTGCCAGCAGGCAGACAGGAGGCGCTGGAAACACCATATATTTT; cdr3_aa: CASRQTGGAGNTIYF
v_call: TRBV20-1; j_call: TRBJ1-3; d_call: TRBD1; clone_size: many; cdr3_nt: TGCAGTGCTAGGGACGGGACAGCTGGAAACACCATATATTTT; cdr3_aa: CSARDGTAGNTIYF
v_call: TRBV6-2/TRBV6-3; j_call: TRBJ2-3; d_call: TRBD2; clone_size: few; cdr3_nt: TGTGCCAGGACTAGCGGGGGAGATACGCAGTATTTT; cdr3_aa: CARTSGGDTQYF
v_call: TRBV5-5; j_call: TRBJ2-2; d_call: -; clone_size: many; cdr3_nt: TGTGCCAGCAGCTTGAAAGCGGCGACGAACACCGGGGAGCTGTTTTTT; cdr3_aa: CASSLKAATNTGELFF
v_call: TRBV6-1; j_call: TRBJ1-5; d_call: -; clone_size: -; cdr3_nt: TGTGCCAGCAGTGAAGGCGGGCTGGGTGTAGGTCAGCCCCAGCATTTT; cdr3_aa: CASSEGGLGVGQPQHF
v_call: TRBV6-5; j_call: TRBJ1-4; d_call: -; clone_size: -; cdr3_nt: TGTGCCAGCATGGGGGGGCCAGGGGTGATGTTTTTT; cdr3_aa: CASMGGPGVMFF
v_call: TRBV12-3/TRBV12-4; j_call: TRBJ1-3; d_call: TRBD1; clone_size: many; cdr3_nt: TGTGCCAGCAGTTTGGAGGGGGCTCGAAACACCATATATTTT; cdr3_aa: CASSLEGARNTIYF
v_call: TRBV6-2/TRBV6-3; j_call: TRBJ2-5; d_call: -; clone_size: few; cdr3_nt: TGTGCCAGCAACCCCTTTGGGGCCAGATGGGAACGGGAGACCCAGTACTTC; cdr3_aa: CASNPFGARWERETQYF
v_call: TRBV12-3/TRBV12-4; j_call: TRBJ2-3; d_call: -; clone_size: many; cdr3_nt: TGTGCCAGCAGAACCGCCCACGATGGGACAGATACGCAGTATTTT; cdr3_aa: CASRTAHDGTDTQYF
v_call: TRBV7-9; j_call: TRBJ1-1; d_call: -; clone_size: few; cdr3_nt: TGTGCCAGCAGCTCCGACTCTAAAGCTTTCTTT; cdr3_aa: CASSSDSKAFF
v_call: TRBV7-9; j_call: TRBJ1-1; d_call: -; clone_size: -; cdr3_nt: TGTGCCAGCCAGGGGAACACTGAAGCTTTCTTT; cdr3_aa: CASQGNTEAFF
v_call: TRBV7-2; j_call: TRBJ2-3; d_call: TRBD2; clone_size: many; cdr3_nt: TGTGCCAGCAGCCCGTGGACTAGCCCCACAGATACGCAGTATTTT; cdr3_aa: CASSPWTSPTDTQYF
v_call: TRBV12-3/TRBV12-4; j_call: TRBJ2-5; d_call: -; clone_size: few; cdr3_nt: TGTGCCAGCAGTTTAACGGGGGTAGAGACCCAGTACTTC; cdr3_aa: CASSLTGVETQYF
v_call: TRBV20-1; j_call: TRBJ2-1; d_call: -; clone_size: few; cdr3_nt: TGCAGTGCTAGAGTTAGGAATGAGCAGTTCTTC; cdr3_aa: CSARVRNEQFF
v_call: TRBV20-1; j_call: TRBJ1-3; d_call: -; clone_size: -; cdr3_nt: TGCAGTGCTAGAATATTTCCGGGGGAGGAATCTGGAAACACCATATATTTT; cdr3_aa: CSARIFPGEESGNTIYF
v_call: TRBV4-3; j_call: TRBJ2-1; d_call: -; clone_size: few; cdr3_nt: TGCGCCAGCAGCCAAGAAGTGTCTACCCACAATGAGCAGTTCTTC; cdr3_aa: CASSQEVSTHNEQFF
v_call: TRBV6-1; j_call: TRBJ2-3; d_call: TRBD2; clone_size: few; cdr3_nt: TGTGCCAGCAGCCACGGGAGGCTCAGCACAGATACGCAGTATTTT; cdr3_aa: CASSHGRLSTDTQYF
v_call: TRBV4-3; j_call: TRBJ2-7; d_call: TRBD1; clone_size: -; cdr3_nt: TGCGCCAGCAGCCAAGATGGGCGACAGGGGATCTACGAGCAGTACTTC; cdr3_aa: CASSQDGRQGIYEQYF
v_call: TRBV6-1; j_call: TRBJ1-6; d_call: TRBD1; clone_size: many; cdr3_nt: TGTGCCAGCACCGTAATCGACAGGGTGGATCCGGATTCACCCCTCCACTTT; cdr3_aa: CASTVIDRVDPDSPLHF
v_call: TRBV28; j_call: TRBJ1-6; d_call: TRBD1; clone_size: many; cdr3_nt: TGTGCCAGCAGACCTATAACAGGGGGTCTAGGCTATAATTCACCCCTCCACTTT; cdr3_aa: CASRPITGGLGYNSPLHF
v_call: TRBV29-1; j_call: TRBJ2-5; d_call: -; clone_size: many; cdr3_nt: TGCAGCGTCAGAGCTTGGGTAGGAGAGACCCAGTACTTC; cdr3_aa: CSVRAWVGETQYF
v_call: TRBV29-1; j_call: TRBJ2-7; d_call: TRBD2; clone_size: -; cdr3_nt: TGCAGCGCTGGATCGGGGGAGGGCGAGCAGTACTTC; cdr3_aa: CSAGSGEGEQYF
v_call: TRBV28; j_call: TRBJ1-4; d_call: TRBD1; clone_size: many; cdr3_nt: TGTGCCAGCAGTTTGAACCCCGGGACAGGGGGCGCGTTCGTTTTT; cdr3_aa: CASSLNPGTGGAFVF
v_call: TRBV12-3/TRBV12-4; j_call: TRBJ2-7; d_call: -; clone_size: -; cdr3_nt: TGTGCCAGCAGTTTCAAAGGTTACGAGCAGTACTTC; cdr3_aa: CASSFKGYEQYF
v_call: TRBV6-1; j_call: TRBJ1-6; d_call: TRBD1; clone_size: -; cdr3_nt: TGTGCCAGCAGAGACAGGGGCCCCGGCAGGAATTCACCCCTCCACTTT; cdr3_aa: CASRDRGPGRNSPLHF
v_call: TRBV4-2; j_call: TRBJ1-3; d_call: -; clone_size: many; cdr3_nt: TGTGCCAGCAGCCAAGATCGAACCCTAGGGGCTTACTCTGGAAACACCATATATTTT; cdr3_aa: CASSQDRTLGAYSGNTIYF
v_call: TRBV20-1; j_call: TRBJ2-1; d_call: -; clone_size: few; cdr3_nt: TGCAGTGCTAGATATTTCGGGACGTCTAACTACAATGAGCAGTTCTTC; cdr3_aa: CSARYFGTSNYNEQFF
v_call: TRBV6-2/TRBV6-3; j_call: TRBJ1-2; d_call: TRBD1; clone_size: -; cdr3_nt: TGTGCCAGCAGTACCCGGGACAGGGCTCATAACTATGGCTACACCTTC; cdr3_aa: CASSTRDRAHNYGYTF
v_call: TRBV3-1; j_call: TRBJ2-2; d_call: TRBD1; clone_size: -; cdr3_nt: TGTGCCAGCAGCCCAGGGACAGGGGGAATGGACACCGGGGAGCTGTTTTTT; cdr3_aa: CASSPGTGGMDTGELFF
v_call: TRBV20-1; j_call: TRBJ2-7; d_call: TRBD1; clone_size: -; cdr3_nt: TGCAGTGCTAGAGGTCCATCAGGACAGGCGGCATACGAGCAGTACTTC; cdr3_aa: CSARGPSGQAAYEQYF
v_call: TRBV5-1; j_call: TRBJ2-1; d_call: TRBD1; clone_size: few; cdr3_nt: TGCGCCAGCAGGGACCCGGTCGGGACAGCTCTCCTCTACAATGAGCAGTTCTTC; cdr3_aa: CASRDPVGTALLYNEQFF
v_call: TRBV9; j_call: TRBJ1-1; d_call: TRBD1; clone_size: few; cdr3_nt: TGTGCCAGCAGCGCAACAGGGGGCTACACTGAAGCTTTCTTT; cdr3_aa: CASSATGGYTEAFF
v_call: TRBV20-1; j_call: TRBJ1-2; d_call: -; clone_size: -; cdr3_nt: TGCAGTGCCTCCGCCCAGGGGCGCGCCTATGGCTACACCTTC; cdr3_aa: CSASAQGRAYGYTF
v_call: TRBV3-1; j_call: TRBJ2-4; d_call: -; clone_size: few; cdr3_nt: TGTGCCAGCAGCCAAGCGAGAAGTAACATTCAGTACTTC; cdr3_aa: CASSQARSNIQYF
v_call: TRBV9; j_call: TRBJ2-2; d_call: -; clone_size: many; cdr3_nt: TGTGCCAGCAGCGTCCGGGGGCATAACACCGGGGAGCTGTTTTTT; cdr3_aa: CASSVRGHNTGELFF
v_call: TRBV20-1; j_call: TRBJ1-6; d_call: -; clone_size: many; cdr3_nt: TGCAGTGCCGTCACAGGTTCCAATTCACCCCTCCACTTT; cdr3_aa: CSAVTGSNSPLHF
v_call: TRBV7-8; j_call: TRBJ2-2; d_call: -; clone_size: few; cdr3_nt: TGTGCCAGCGGGGGGAGGAGGTTCACCGGGGAGCTGTTTTTT; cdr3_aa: CASGGRRFTGELFF
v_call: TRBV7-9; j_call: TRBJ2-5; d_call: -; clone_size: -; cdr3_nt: TGTGCCAGCAGCTTAGTAAGGCAACAAGAGACCCAGTACTTC; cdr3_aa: CASSLVRQQETQYF
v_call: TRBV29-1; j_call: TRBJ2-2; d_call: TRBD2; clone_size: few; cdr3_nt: TGCAGCGTCGTAGCGGGAGGGCTTTCCGGGGAGCTGTTTTTT; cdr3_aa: CSVVAGGLSGELFF
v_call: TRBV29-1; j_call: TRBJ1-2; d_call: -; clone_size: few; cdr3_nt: TGCAGCGCCTATCAAGGCGGGATCACCTTC; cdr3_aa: CSAYQGGITF
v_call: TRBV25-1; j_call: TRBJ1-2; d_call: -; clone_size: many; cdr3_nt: TGTGCCAGCAGAGAGACAGGCAAGAACTATGGCTACACCTTC; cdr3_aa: CASRETGKNYGYTF
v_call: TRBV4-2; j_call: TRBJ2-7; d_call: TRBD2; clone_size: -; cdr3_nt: TGTGCCAGCAGCCAACCCACCAGCGGGGGGCCACGCGAGCAGTACTTC; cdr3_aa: CASSQPTSGGPREQYF
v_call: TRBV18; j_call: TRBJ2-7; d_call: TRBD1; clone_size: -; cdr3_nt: TGTGCCAGCTCACTCGGGACAGGAGGTCGAAGCGAGCAGTACTTC; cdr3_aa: CASSLGTGGRSEQYF